Each of the 13 T cell receptor beta chains below was sequenced from the same sample in a study of blood T cell repertoires in COVID-19. Measured with immunoSEQ multiplex PCR; TCRdb has only the in-frame clones, and not every one. Of 140,000 or so clones in the sample, around 82% were seen once. The sample taken for sequencing was peripheral blood. The receptors were gathered from a woman aged 50 to 60 with acute or convalescent COVID-19.

The chain uses TRBV5-1 and TRBJ1-2, with 9 bases aligning to TRBD1. The CDR3 spans 15 residues. Trimming at V came to 4 bases and at J to 8 bases, leaving 12 bases not matched to a gene. Germline values: CDR1 SGHRS, CDR2 YFSETQ. CDR3 residues: CASSGTGGAVGGYTF. The CDR3 region has the DNA TGCGCCAGCAGCGGCACAGGGGGCGCGGTAGGAGGCTACACCTTC.

The chain links TRBV29-1 to TRBJ1-1, with D possibly TRBD1 on 5 matching bases. Germline lookup yields CDR1 SQVTM and CDR2 ANQGSEA. V was trimmed by 4 bases and J by 11 bases, leaving 17 bases between them. The CDR3 runs 12 residues. The CDR3 protein is CSVGSRAGDAFF. CDR3 in DNA: TGCAGCGTTGGTTCAAGGGCGGGGGACGCTTTCTTT.

The chain uses TRBV3-1 (or the pseudogene TRBV3-2) and TRBJ1-6; TRBD1 is a possible D gene (6 bases). In germline, CDR1 is LGHDT, CDR2 YNNKEL (reference sequence). This CDR3 comprises 16 residues. Trimming cost V 0 bases and J 4 bases, with 10 bases left between them. CDR3 amino acids: CASSQEQGRYNSPLHF. For the CDR3, the DNA is TGTGCCAGCAGCCAAGAACAGGGCAGGTATAATTCACCCCTCCACTTT.

This clone was detected only a few times. The gene calls are TRBV2 and TRBJ2-3; a possible D gene is TRBD2 (5 bases). In germline, CDR1 is SNHLY, CDR2 FYNNEI. The V end lost 5 bases, the J end lost 3 bases, and 12 bases lay between the germline ends. There are 14 residues in the CDR3. CDR3 region: CASSRDSKTDTQYF. CDR3 DNA: TGTGCCAGCAGTCGGGATAGTAAAACAGATACGCAGTATTTT.

J is TRBJ1-5 and V is TRBV7-8, with D unresolved. Trimming pared 1 base from V and 2 bases from J, leaving 9 bases between. The CDR3 has 15 amino acids. Germline loops: CDR1 SGHVS, CDR2 FQNEAQ. The CDR3 region has the DNA TGTGCCAGCAGCTTAGATTTCGGGGGCAATCAGCCCCAGCATTTT. Amino acid sequence: CASSLDFGGNQPQHF. Looking up the rest from reference TRBV7-8 and TRBJ1-5 gives the full variable domain: GAGVSQSPRYKVAKRGQDVALRCDPISGHVSLFWYQQALGQGPEFLTYFQNEAQLDKSGLPSDRFFAERPEGSVSTLKIQRTQQEDSAVYLCASSLDFGGNQPQHFGDGTRLSIL.

The V gene is TRBV7-2, the J gene TRBJ1-2; TRBD1 might be the D (5 bases). The V end lost 5 bases, the J end lost 4 bases, and 17 bases lay between the germline ends. Per germline, CDR1 SGHTA and CDR2 FQGNSA. The CDR3 has 15 amino acids. The CDR3: CASSPPGGLGYGYTF. The CDR3 nucleotides read TGTGCCAGCAGCCCCCCCGGGGGTCTTGGCTATGGCTACACCTTC. Complete variable domain (other parts from reference TRBV7-2 and TRBJ1-2): GAGVSQSPSNKVTEKGKDVELRCDPISGHTALYWYRQSLGQGLEFLIYFQGNSAPDKSGLPSDRFSAERTGGSVSTLTIQRTQQEDSAVYLCASSPPGGLGYGYTFGSGTRLTVV.

The chain carries TRBV6-2 or TRBV6-3 and TRBJ2-3, with TRBD2 identical over 9 bases. After removal of 0 bases from V and 2 bases from J, the junction contained 3 bases not matched to a gene. The CDR3 consists of 16 residues. Per germline, CDR1 MNHEY and CDR2 SVGEGT. As DNA, the CDR3 is TGTGCCAGCAGTTACTCTCCTAGCGGGGACACAGATACGCAGTATTTT. The encoded protein is CASSYSPSGDTDTQYF.

The chain links TRBV3-1 (or the pseudogene TRBV3-2) to TRBJ2-1, with 7 bases that match TRBD1. Germline CDR1 is LGHDT and CDR2 is YNNKEL (reference sequence). The CDR3 contains 15 residues. With 4 bases clipped from V and 10 bases from J, the junction kept 13 bases outside the gene matches. DNA for the CDR3: TGTGCCAGCAGCCTTACGGACAGGCAGAGGGGGGAGCAGTTCTTC. Protein product: CASSLTDRQRGEQFF.

This chain links TRBV19 with TRBJ1-6; no firm D call. V was shortened by 5 bases and J by 8 bases, with 10 bases between the two germline ends. Germline CDR1 reads LNHDA; CDR2 reads SQIVND (reference sequence). CDR3 length equals 13 residues. The CDR3 DNA reads as TGTGCCAGTAGTGACTCTGAGGATTCACCCCTCCACTTT. This translates into CASSDSEDSPLHF.

This chain uses TRBV7-3 with TRBJ2-1, with D perhaps matching TRBD2 (6 bases). This CDR3 spans 16 amino acids. Deletions cut 1 base from V and 2 bases from J, with 12 bases between. Germline CDR1 SGHTA, CDR2 FQGTGA. The CDR3 here is CASSLIGGVTYNEQFF. CDR3 bases: TGTGCCAGCAGCTTAATCGGCGGGGTAACCTACAATGAGCAGTTCTTC.

The rearrangement links TRBV6-6 to TRBJ2-4, with TRBD2 matching 11 bases. The CDR3 is made up of 15 amino acids. Germline V gene data show CDR1 as MNHNY and CDR2 as SVGAGI (reference sequence). J was trimmed by 8 bases and V by 1 base; bases with no gene match: 4. The CDR3 coding sequence is TGTGCCAGCAGTTACTTAGCGGGGGGGCCGGACATTCAGTACTTC. Translating it yields CASSYLAGGPDIQYF.

This clone was seen only once. The rearrangement joins TRBV7-3 to TRBJ1-6; the D gene is possibly TRBD1 (5 bases). V lost 5 bases to trimming and J lost 12 bases, with 14 bases between them. Per the germline V gene, CDR1 is SGHTA and CDR2 is FQGTGA. The CDR3 has 13 amino acids. This CDR3 reads CASSPGLLRPLHF. The CDR3 nucleotides are TGTGCCAGCAGCCCAGGGCTTCTTAGACCCCTCCACTTT.

CDR3 coding DNA: TGTGCCAGCTCACCGACCGGGACAGACTACGAGCAGTACTTC. Translated: CASSPTGTDYEQYF. The V gene is TRBV18, the J gene TRBJ2-7; 7 bases match TRBD1. This CDR3 contains 14 residues. CDR1 and CDR2 (germline): KGHSH, LQKENI. The V segment lost 3 bases and the J segment 3 bases; nucleotides outside the gene matches: 5.